This is a list of T cell receptor beta chains from one sample in a study of blood T cell repertoires in COVID-19. Method: immunoSEQ multiplex PCR; TCRdb's copy keeps in-frame clones and lacks some. Altogether about 330,000 clones are present, more than 75% being singletons, with the ten largest covering around 1.5%. The sample comprised peripheral blood. The receptor set was obtained from a woman aged 50 to 65 with acute or convalescent COVID-19. The CDR3 runs from the conserved cysteine through the conserved F or W. D genes are given only for firm matches. Size values are once, few and many counts, or a class for expanded clones, and some rows have none.

CDR3 protein: CSAVGHGNQPQHF
CDR3 DNA: TGCAGCGCCGTGGGACACGGCAATCAGCCCCAGCATTTT
clone size: .
J gene: TRBJ1-5
V gene: TRBV29-1
D gene: .

CDR3 protein: CASSPQGPTYEQYF
CDR3 DNA: TGCGCCAGCAGCCCGCAGGGGCCCACCTACGAGCAGTACTTC
clone size: .
J gene: TRBJ2-7
V gene: TRBV5-1
D gene: .

CDR3 protein: CASSPWDRLSSYNSPLHF
CDR3 DNA: TGCGCCAGCAGCCCTTGGGACAGACTTAGCTCCTATAATTCACCCCTCCACTTT
clone size: .
J gene: TRBJ1-6
V gene: TRBV5-1
D gene: TRBD1

CDR3 protein: CASSLAGYNEQFF
CDR3 DNA: TGTGCCAGCAGCTTGGCAGGGTACAATGAGCAGTTCTTC
clone size: .
J gene: TRBJ2-1
V gene: TRBV11-3
D gene: .

CDR3 protein: CASSAPGVGRNEQFF
CDR3 DNA: TGTGCCAGTAGCGCCCCGGGAGTCGGGAGGAATGAGCAGTTCTTC
clone size: once
J gene: TRBJ2-1
V gene: TRBV19
D gene: TRBD2

CDR3 protein: CATRLELNTEAFF
CDR3 DNA: TGTGCCACTCGACTGGAGTTGAACACTGAAGCTTTCTTT
clone size: .
J gene: TRBJ1-1
V gene: TRBV6-5
D gene: .

CDR3 protein: CASTGTSGRSGVQFF
CDR3 DNA: TGTGCCAGCACAGGGACTAGCGGGAGGTCAGGAGTACAGTTCTTC
clone size: few
J gene: TRBJ2-1
V gene: TRBV5-4
D gene: TRBD2

CDR3 protein: CAWSFSSNQPQHF
CDR3 DNA: TGTGCCTGGAGTTTTAGTAGCAATCAGCCCCAGCATTTT
clone size: few
J gene: TRBJ1-5
V gene: TRBV30
D gene: .

CDR3 protein: CASSPPQGNYGYTF
CDR3 DNA: TGTGCCAGCTCACCACCGCAGGGGAACTATGGCTACACCTTC
clone size: .
J gene: TRBJ1-2
V gene: TRBV18
D gene: .

CDR3 protein: CASSRGNEQFF
CDR3 DNA: TGTGCCAGCAGCCGGGGAAATGAGCAGTTCTTC
clone size: once
J gene: TRBJ2-1
V gene: TRBV7-9
D gene: .

CDR3 protein: CASSKKGGTSPLPGIQYF
CDR3 DNA: TGTGCCAGCAGCAAAAAAGGGGGGACTAGTCCCCTCCCCGGGATTCAGTACTTC
clone size: once
J gene: TRBJ2-4
V gene: TRBV21-1
D gene: .

CDR3 protein: CASSYSSVGHRQYF
CDR3 DNA: TGTGCCAGCAGTTACTCTTCGGTTGGTCACAGGCAGTACTTC
clone size: .
J gene: TRBJ2-7
V gene: TRBV6-5
D gene: .

CDR3 protein: CASSLNPGSSYGYTF
CDR3 DNA: TGCGCCAGCAGCTTGAACCCAGGGTCAAGCTATGGCTACACCTTC
clone size: few
J gene: TRBJ1-2
V gene: TRBV5-1
D gene: .

CDR3 protein: CSVSRGVGRDTEAFF
CDR3 DNA: TGCAGCGTTAGCAGGGGTGTTGGAAGGGACACTGAAGCTTTCTTT
clone size: .
J gene: TRBJ1-1
V gene: TRBV29-1
D gene: .

CDR3 protein: CASSYNRVAYEQYF
CDR3 DNA: TGTGCCAGCAGTTACAACAGGGTTGCCTACGAGCAGTACTTC
clone size: .
J gene: TRBJ2-7
V gene: TRBV6-5
D gene: .

CDR3 protein: CASSPSGQLNEKLFF
CDR3 DNA: TGTGCCAGCAGCCCGTCGGGACAGTTAAATGAAAAACTGTTTTTT
clone size: .
J gene: TRBJ1-4
V gene: TRBV5-4
D gene: TRBD1

CDR3 protein: CASSLASAGDTQYF
CDR3 DNA: TGTGCCAGCAGCTTGGCTAGCGCCGGGGATACGCAGTATTTT
clone size: .
J gene: TRBJ2-3
V gene: TRBV7-3
D gene: .

CDR3 protein: CASSNRVGNEQFF
CDR3 DNA: TGTGCCAGCAGCAACAGGGTGGGCAATGAGCAGTTCTTC
clone size: .
J gene: TRBJ2-1
V gene: TRBV11-1
D gene: .

CDR3 protein: CASSSPTGTDTQYF
CDR3 DNA: TGTGCCAGCAGTTCCCCCACGGGCACAGATACGCAGTATTTT
clone size: .
J gene: TRBJ2-3
V gene: TRBV28
D gene: .

CDR3 protein: CATSDPAPDSGSEETQYF
CDR3 DNA: TGTGCCACCAGTGATCCGGCCCCGGATAGCGGGAGTGAAGAGACCCAGTACTTC
clone size: .
J gene: TRBJ2-5
V gene: TRBV24-1
D gene: TRBD2